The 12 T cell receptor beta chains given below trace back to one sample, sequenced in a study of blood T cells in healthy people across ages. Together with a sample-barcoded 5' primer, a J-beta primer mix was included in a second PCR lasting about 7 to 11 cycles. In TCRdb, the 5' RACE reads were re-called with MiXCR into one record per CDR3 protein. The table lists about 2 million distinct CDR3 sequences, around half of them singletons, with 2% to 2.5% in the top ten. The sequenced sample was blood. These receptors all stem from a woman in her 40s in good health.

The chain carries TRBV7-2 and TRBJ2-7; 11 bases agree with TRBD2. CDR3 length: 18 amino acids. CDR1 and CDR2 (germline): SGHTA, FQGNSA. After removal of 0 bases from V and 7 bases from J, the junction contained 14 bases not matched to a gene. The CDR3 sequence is CASSLAPLTSGASNEQYF. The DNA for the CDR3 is TGTGCCAGCAGCTTAGCCCCGTTGACTAGCGGGGCAAGCAATGAGCAGTACTTC.

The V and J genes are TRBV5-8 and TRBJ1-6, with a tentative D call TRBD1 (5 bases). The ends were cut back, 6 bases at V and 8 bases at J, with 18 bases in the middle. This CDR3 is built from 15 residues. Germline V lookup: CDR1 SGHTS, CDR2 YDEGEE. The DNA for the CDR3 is TGTGCCAGCACGTCGGACGGGGGGTTCCATTCACCCCTCCACTTT. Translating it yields CASTSDGGFHSPLHF.

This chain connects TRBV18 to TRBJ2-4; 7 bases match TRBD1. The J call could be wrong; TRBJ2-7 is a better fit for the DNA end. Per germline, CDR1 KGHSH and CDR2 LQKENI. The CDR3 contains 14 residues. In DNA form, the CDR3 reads TGTGCCAGCTCACCATCTGGACAGGACTACGAGCAGTACTTC. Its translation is CASSPSGQDYEQYF.

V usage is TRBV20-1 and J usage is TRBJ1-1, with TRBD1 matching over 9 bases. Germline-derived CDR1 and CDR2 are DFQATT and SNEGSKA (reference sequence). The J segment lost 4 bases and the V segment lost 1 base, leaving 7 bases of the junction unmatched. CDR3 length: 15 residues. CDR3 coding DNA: TGCAGTGCTAGAGCGGACAGGGGCGCGTTCACTGAAGCTTTCTTT. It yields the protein CSARADRGAFTEAFF.

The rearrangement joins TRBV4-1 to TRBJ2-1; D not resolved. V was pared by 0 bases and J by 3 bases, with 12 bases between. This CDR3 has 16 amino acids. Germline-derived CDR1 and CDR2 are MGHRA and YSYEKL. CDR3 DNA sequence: TGCGCCAGCAGCCAAGATGTCAGCAACTACTACAATGAGCAGTTCTTC. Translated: CASSQDVSNYYNEQFF.

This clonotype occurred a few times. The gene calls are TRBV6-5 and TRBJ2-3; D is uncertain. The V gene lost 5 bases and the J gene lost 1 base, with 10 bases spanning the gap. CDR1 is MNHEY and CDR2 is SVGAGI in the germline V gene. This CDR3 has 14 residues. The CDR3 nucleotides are TGTGCCAGCAGTATGCGAGGACGCACAGATACGCAGTATTTT. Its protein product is CASSMRGRTDTQYF.

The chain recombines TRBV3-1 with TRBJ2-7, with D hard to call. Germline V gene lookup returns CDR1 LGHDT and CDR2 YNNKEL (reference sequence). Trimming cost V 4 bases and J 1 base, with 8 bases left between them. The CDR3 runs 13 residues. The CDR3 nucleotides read TGTGCCAGCAGCCGCGACATATCCTACGAGCAGTACTTC. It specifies CASSRDISYEQYF.

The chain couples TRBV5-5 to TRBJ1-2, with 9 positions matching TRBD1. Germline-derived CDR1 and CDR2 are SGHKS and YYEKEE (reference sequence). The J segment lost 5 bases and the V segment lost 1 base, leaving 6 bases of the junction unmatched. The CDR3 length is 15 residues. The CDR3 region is CASSLTGTGTYGYTF. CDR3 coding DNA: TGTGCCAGCAGCTTGACTGGGACAGGGACTTATGGCTACACCTTC.

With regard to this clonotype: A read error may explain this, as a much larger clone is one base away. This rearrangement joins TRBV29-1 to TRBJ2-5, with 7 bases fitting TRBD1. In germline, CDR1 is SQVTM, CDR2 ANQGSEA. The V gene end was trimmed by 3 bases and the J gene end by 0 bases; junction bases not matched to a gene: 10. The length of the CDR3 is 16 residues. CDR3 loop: CSVDRTGDRYQETQYF. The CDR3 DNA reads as TGCAGCGTTGATAGGACAGGAGATAGATACCAAGAGACCCAGTACTTC.

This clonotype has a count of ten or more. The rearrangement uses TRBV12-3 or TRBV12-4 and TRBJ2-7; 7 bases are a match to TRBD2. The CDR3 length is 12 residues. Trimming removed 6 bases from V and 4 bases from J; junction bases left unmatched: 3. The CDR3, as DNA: TGTGCCAGCAGCCCCGGGGGGTACGAGCAGTACTTC. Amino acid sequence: CASSPGGYEQYF.

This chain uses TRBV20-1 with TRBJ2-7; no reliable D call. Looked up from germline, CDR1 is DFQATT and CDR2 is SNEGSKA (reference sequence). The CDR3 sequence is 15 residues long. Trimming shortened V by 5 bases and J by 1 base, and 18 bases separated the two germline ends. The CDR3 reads CSASAEQPESYEQYF. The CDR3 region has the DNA TGCAGTGCTTCCGCCGAACAGCCGGAATCCTACGAGCAGTACTTC.

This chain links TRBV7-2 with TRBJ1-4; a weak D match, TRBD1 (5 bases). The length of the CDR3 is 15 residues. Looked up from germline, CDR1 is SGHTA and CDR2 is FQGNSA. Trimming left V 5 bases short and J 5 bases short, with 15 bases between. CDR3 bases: TGTGCCAGCAGCCCCTACCGGGACCCGAATGAAAAACTGTTTTTT. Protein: CASSPYRDPNEKLFF. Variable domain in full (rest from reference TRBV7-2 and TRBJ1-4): GAGVSQSPSNKVTEKGKDVELRCDPISGHTALYWYRQSLGQGLEFLIYFQGNSAPDKSGLPSDRFSAERTGGSVSTLTIQRTQQEDSAVYLCASSPYRDPNEKLFFGSGTQLSVL.